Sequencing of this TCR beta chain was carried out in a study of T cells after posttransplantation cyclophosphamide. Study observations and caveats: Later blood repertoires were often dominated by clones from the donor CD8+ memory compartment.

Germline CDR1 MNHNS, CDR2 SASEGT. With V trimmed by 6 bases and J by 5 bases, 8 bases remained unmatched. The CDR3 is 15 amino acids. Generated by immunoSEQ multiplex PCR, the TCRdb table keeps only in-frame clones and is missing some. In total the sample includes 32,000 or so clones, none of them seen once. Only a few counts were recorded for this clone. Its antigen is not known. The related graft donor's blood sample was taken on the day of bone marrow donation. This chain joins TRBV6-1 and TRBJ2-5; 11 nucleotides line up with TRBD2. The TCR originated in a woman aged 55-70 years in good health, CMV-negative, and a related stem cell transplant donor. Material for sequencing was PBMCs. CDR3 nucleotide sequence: TGTGCCAGCAGAGGGACTAGCGGAGGGCGGGAGACCCAGTACTTC. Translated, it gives CASRGTSGGRETQYF.